This entry lists 20 T cell receptor beta chains sequenced from one sample in a study of tumor-infiltrating lymphocytes in primary liver carcinoma. Between 20 and 30 mg of unsorted bulk tissue served as the source from which RNA and DNA were co-extracted. Starting material of 450 to 500 ng total RNA yielded TCR beta cDNA via a constant-region primer. What produced the TCR beta libraries was three nested multiplex PCR rounds using slightly modified ARM-PCR. PCR rounds one and two used TRBV1-TRBV30 forward primers with a C-beta reverse primer for 9 to 10 cycles each. TCRdb re-called the multiplex PCR reads through MiXCR, storing one row per CDR3 protein. The data hold fewer than 200,000 distinct CDR3 sequences, with just under 85% observed a single time. The material sequenced was tumor tissue from primary liver carcinoma. These receptors all stem from a man between 40 and 49 years old with primary liver carcinoma and hepatitis B virus infection.

Of note for this clonotype: Its ends do not fully match the called genes, so a read error is possible. The chain is built from TRBV6-1 and TRBJ1-1, with D tentatively TRBD1 (5 bases). The length of the CDR3 is 16 residues. Per the germline V gene, CDR1 is MNHNS and CDR2 is SASEGT. The CDR3 nucleotides are TGTGCCAGCTGTGAGCATGAGGGGCGCGGGAACACTGAAGCTTTCTTT. Protein: CASCEHEGRGNTEAFF.

This chain links TRBV2 with TRBJ2-3; TRBD2 matches 11 bases. Germline CDR1 reads SNHLY; CDR2 reads FYNNEI. The ends lost 4 bases at V and 8 bases at J; junction bases unmatched: 11. The length of the CDR3 is 16 residues. CDR3 DNA sequence: TGTGCCAGCAGTGCCGGGACTAGCGGTCACAAAGTTACGCAGTATTTT. Protein sequence: CASSAGTSGHKVTQYF.

Comment on this clonotype: The conserved phenylalanine or tryptophan normally closing the CDR3 is absent here, so this likely arose from a read error. The chain employs TRBV14 and TRBJ2-1, with TRBD2 identical over 8 bases. Per the germline V gene, CDR1 is SGHDN and CDR2 is FVKESK. CDR3 length: 16 residues. V gave up 10 bases and J gave up 5 bases; unmatched junction bases: 16. For the CDR3, the DNA is TGTGCCACCAGTGACGTAGCGGGATGGGTAAACAATGAGCAGTTCATC. Its protein is CATSDVAGWVNNEQFI.

The rearrangement joins TRBV29-1 to TRBJ2-2; maybe TRBD2 (6 bases). This CDR3 spans 13 amino acids. The germline V gene has CDR1 SQVTM and CDR2 ANQGSEA. Deletions cut 4 bases from V and 8 bases from J, with 14 bases between. In DNA form, the CDR3 reads TGCAGCGTTGCAGCGGGCGTATCGGGGGAGCTGTTTTTT. Amino acids: CSVAAGVSGELFF.

The V call is TRBV5-4, the J call TRBJ2-5; no reliable D call. In germline, CDR1 is SGHNT, CDR2 YYREEE (reference sequence). This CDR3 region has 12 residues. V lost 1 base and J 14 bases, leaving 15 bases between the germline ends. CDR3 amino acids: CASSLYKTVKYF. CDR3 DNA sequence: TGTGCCAGCAGCTTGTACAAGACCGTTAAATACTTC.

Points on this clonotype: The junction and the germline gene differ at one end; a read error may be behind it. The V and J genes are TRBV6-1 and TRBJ2-5; D uncertain. CDR3 length: 15 residues. Germline values: CDR1 MNHNS, CDR2 SASEGT. CDR3 coding DNA: TGTGCCAGCGGTGATCAAGCTGGGGATCAAGAGACCCAGTACTTC. This codes for CASGDQAGDQETQYF.

This clonotype has a single count. Compared with germline, one end of the junction differs, possibly owing to a read error. The chain is built from TRBV10-3 and TRBJ1-5; 8 nucleotides align to TRBD1. This CDR3 contains 19 residues. Germline CDR1 reads ENHRY; CDR2 reads SYGVKD. The CDR3 coding sequence is TGTGCCACCCACGACCCGAGACAGGGGCTGAGGTCCGGCAATCAACCCCAGCATTTT. Translating it yields CATHDPRQGLRSGNQPQHF.

Notes on this clonotype: Germline and junction disagree at one end, which may indicate a read error. This sequence joins TRBV19 and TRBJ2-1, with TRBD1 identical over 7 bases. The CDR3 totals 15 residues. CDR1 is LNHDA, CDR2 SQIVND, per germline (reference sequence). This CDR3 reads CASSSGTAATHKQLF. The CDR3 bases are TGTGCCAGTAGTTCCGGGACAGCGGCTACTCATAAGCAGTTATTC. Full variable domain (rest looked up from reference TRBV19 and TRBJ2-1): DGGITQSPKYLFRKEGQNVTLSCEQNLNHDAMYWYRQDPGQGLRLIYYSQIVNDFQKGDIAEGYSVSREKKESFPLTVTSAQKNPTAFYLCASSSGTAATHKQLFGPGTRLTVL.

The V call is TRBV7-9, the J call TRBJ2-1, with 9 bases identical to TRBD1. In germline, CDR1 is SEHNR, CDR2 FQNEAQ (reference sequence). The CDR3 totals 15 residues. Trimming cost V 4 bases and J 7 bases; bases outside gene matches: 8. The CDR3 DNA is TGTGCCAGCAGCTCGGACAGGGGTAATATAAATGAGCAGTTCTTC. Amino acid sequence: CASSSDRGNINEQFF.

The rearrangement links TRBV11-2 to TRBJ1-4, with 7 positions matching TRBD1. Germline CDR1 reads SGHAT; CDR2 reads FQNNGV. Germline trimming cut 5 bases from V and 16 bases from J; bases unmatched to any gene: 22. The CDR3 sequence is 16 residues long. CDR3 nucleotides: TGTGCCAGCAGCGCCACGACAGGGCTTGGTAATGAAAGACCGTTTTTT. This codes for CASSATTGLGNERPFF.

Concerning this clonotype itself: A read error may explain this, as a much larger clone is one base away. The rearrangement uses TRBV30 and TRBJ1-1, with D tentatively TRBD1 (5 bases). V lost 4 bases and J 10 bases, leaving 13 bases between the germline ends. Germline CDR1 GTSNPN, CDR2 SVGIG (reference sequence). CDR3 size: 11 residues. The CDR3, as DNA: TGTGCCTGGAACGTAGGGACGAGAGCTTTCTTT. Its protein is CAWNVGTRAFF.

A word on this clonotype: The junction does not match germline at one end; this may be a read error. The chain employs TRBV10-3 and TRBJ1-1; no clear D. The CDR3 contains 13 residues. Germline V gene sequence: CDR1 ENHRY, CDR2 SYGVKD. The CDR3 region is CTITSGENNEAFF. In DNA, the CDR3 is TGTACCATCACGAGTGGGGAGAACAATGAAGCTTTCTTT.

The chain links TRBV6-2 or TRBV6-3 to TRBJ2-1; D may be TRBD1 (6 bases). Germline V lookup: CDR1 MNHEY, CDR2 SVGEGT. V dropped 7 bases and J dropped 10 bases, with 23 bases sitting between them. The CDR3 totals 15 residues. CDR3 sequence (DNA): TGTGCCAGCACCGAACAGGGACAAGGGGTAAGGGAGCAGTTCTTC. Residues: CASTEQGQGVREQFF.

Details on this clonotype: This CDR3 is missing its conserved last phenylalanine or tryptophan, likely due to a read error. The chain has TRBV11-1 and TRBJ2-7; tentative D call: TRBD1 (6 bases). Trimming cost V 9 bases and J 3 bases, with 15 bases left between them. CDR1 SGHAT and CDR2 FQDESV come from the germline V gene (reference sequence). The CDR3 is made up of 13 amino acids. CDR3 coding DNA: TGTGCCAGGAGGGGGAAGCGATGCTACGAGCAGTACTAC. Its translation: CARRGKRCYEQYY.

This chain links TRBV5-1 with TRBJ2-3; D is perhaps TRBD1 (6 bases). This CDR3 has 15 amino acids. V shed 0 bases and J shed 3 bases, with 11 bases lying between them. Germline values: CDR1 SGHRS, CDR2 YFSETQ. This CDR3 reads CASSLVGHPTDTQYF. CDR3 sequence (DNA): TGCGCCAGCAGCTTGGTGGGACATCCTACAGATACGCAGTATTTT.

With regard to this clonotype: Germline and junction disagree at one end, which may indicate a read error. The chain employs TRBV29-1 and TRBJ2-1; 10 nucleotides align to TRBD2. The length of the CDR3 is 17 residues. Looked up from germline, CDR1 is SQVTM and CDR2 is ANQGSEA. This CDR3 is CSVSRTSGSSTYNEQFF. The CDR3 DNA is TGTAGCGTCTCCAGGACTAGCGGCTCGAGCACCTACAATGAGCAGTTCTTC.

As concerns this clonotype: Because the CDR3 is missing its conserved closing phenylalanine or tryptophan, this is likely a read error. The CDR3: CASSFHTGEQYS. CDR3 sequence (DNA): TGTGCCAGCAGTTTCCACACGGGCGAGCAGTACTCC. The chain links TRBV12-3 or TRBV12-4 to TRBJ2-7; the D is unclear. This CDR3 comprises 12 residues. The germline V and J ends were trimmed by 3 bases and 6 bases, with 9 bases remaining between them.

Concerning this clonotype: One end of the junction fails to match germline, which may point to a read error. The genes are TRBV14 and TRBJ2-7, with TRBD2 matching over 12 bases. The V gene's germline CDR1 is SGHDN and CDR2 FVKESK. The CDR3 extends over 19 amino acids. The CDR3 bases are TGTGCCAGCAGCCCCCGACTAGCGGGGGCCCCTCTGGTCACCTACAAGCAGTACTTC. This codes for CASSPRLAGAPLVTYKQYF.

The chain employs TRBV29-1 and TRBJ1-1, with 7 bases matching TRBD1. The CDR3 spans 15 residues. Per the germline V gene, CDR1 is SQVTM and CDR2 is ANQGSEA. The V gene end was trimmed by 8 bases and the J gene end by 0 bases; junction bases not matched to a gene: 12. The chain's CDR3 is CSRIGGWGMNTEAFF. In nucleotides, the CDR3 is TGCAGCCGTATAGGGGGCTGGGGGATGAACACTGAAGCTTTCTTT.

The chain combines TRBV12-3 or TRBV12-4 with TRBJ1-1, with a possible D match to TRBD1 (5 bases). Deletions cut 1 base from V and 12 bases from J, with 21 bases between. The CDR3 is 15 amino acids. The CDR3 here is CASSLGQLLNTDTFF. The CDR3 region has the DNA TGTGCCAGCAGTTTAGGACAGTTGTTGAACACTGACACTTTCTTT.